This TCR beta chain appears in the sequencing data of a study of PD-1 blockade in classical Hodgkin lymphoma. Overall study findings and caveats: Why the repertoires differ is still unclear, perhaps disease activity or prior therapy. By C4D1, diversity of CD4+ TCRs had risen significantly, whereas that of CD8+ TCRs had not.

Generated by immunoSEQ multiplex PCR, the TCRdb table keeps only in-frame clones and is missing some. In the table there are 20,000 to 25,000 clones, about 80% of which are singletons. Time point: cycle 4 day 1 (C4D1), after 5 to 7 weeks of nivolumab. Each of the patients experienced relapse following autologous stem cell transplantation, and their brentuximab vedotin exposure differed. Comments on this clone: Its antigen is still unknown.

V lost 5 bases to trimming and J lost 2 bases, with 13 bases between them. Germline CDR1 and CDR2: SGHAT and FQNNGV. The CDR3 covers 15 residues. The input for sequencing was peripheral blood mononuclear cells (PBMCs), taken before the fourth cycle of nivolumab. This chain joins TRBV11-2 and TRBJ2-1; a weak D match, TRBD1 (5 bases). This clonotype was sampled from a human donor with classical Hodgkin lymphoma. CDR3 residues: CASSPSAGTYNEQFF. CDR3 in DNA: TGTGCCAGCAGCCCCTCGGCAGGGACCTACAATGAGCAGTTCTTC.